A selection of T cell receptor beta chains follows, all from one sample in a study of blood T cell repertoires in COVID-19. The data were produced by immunoSEQ multiplex PCR, yet TCRdb's version contains in-frame clones alone and is incomplete. This sample carries about 190,000 clones, 88% of them seen once, and the ten largest clones take around 1.1%. The sequenced sample consisted of peripheral blood. These receptor sequences come from a man aged 30 to 39 with acute or convalescent COVID-19. The CDR3 runs from the conserved cysteine through the conserved F or W. D genes are given only for firm matches. The size entry is marked missing in some rows and otherwise reads once, few, many or a size class.

d_call,clone_size,v_call,j_call,cdr3_nt,cdr3_aa
-,-,TRBV7-9,TRBJ1-4,TGTGCCAGCAGCTCGGACAGTGCCGGAGAAAAACTGTTTTTT,CASSSDSAGEKLFF
TRBD1,-,TRBV7-3,TRBJ1-6,TGTGCCAGCAGCTTGGGGACAGGGGGTTCACCCCTCCACTTT,CASSLGTGGSPLHF
TRBD1,once,TRBV5-6,TRBJ1-6,TGTGCCAGCAGCCCACGGGTGACAGGGGGGTTTAATTCACCCCTCCACTTT,CASSPRVTGGFNSPLHF
-,-,TRBV6-1,TRBJ2-2,TGTGCCAGCAGTGAAGTAAGGGGCGCCGGGGAGCTGTTTTTT,CASSEVRGAGELFF
TRBD1,-,TRBV29-1,TRBJ1-1,TGCAGCGTGTCAGGGGGCACTGAAGCTTTCTTT,CSVSGGTEAFF
TRBD2,-,TRBV3-1/TRBV3-2,TRBJ2-1,TGTGCCAGCAGCCACCATAGCGGGAGGAACAATGAGCAGTTCTTC,CASSHHSGRNNEQFF
TRBD2,-,TRBV6-5,TRBJ2-7,TGTGCCAGCAGTTTCGGACTAGTCTCCTACGAGCAGTACTTC,CASSFGLVSYEQYF
TRBD1,-,TRBV7-9,TRBJ2-3,TGTGCCAGCAGGACAGGGGGCGCGGATACGCAGTATTTT,CASRTGGADTQYF
TRBD1,-,TRBV6-5,TRBJ1-1,TGTGCCAGCAGTTACTCGAGACAGGGGACCGTCACTGAAGCTTTCTTT,CASSYSRQGTVTEAFF
-,-,TRBV7-2,TRBJ1-1,TGTGCCAGCAGCTCATACGGGGTTCACACTGAAGCTTTCTTT,CASSSYGVHTEAFF
-,once,TRBV20-1,TRBJ1-3,TGCAGTGCTAGTTTGGGGAGCTCTGGAAACACCATATATTTT,CSASLGSSGNTIYF
-,once,TRBV7-8,TRBJ2-1,TGTGCCAGCAGCTCTCGAAGGGGGAGGGCCGGAGGGGAGCAGTTCTTC,CASSSRRGRAGGEQFF
-,-,TRBV1,TRBJ2-1,TGCACCAGCAGCCAAATTCCCCGTACTCAGCGGGAGGGCCGCAATGAGCAGTTCTTC,CTSSQIPRTQREGRNEQFF
-,-,TRBV5-4,TRBJ2-3,TGTGCCAGCAGCTTTCGGACAGGCACAGATACGCAGTATTTT,CASSFRTGTDTQYF
TRBD1,-,TRBV25-1,TRBJ1-6,TGTGCCAGCAGACAGGGGTTTAGCTCACCCCTCCACTTT,CASRQGFSSPLHF
-,-,TRBV6-5,TRBJ2-3,TGTGCCAGCAGTTACGGGGCGGGGCGTAGCACAGATACGCAGTATTTT,CASSYGAGRSTDTQYF
TRBD1,-,TRBV5-6,TRBJ2-5,TGTGCCAGCAGCGGACAAGGGACAGCCCAAGAGACCCAGTACTTC,CASSGQGTAQETQYF
-,-,TRBV19,TRBJ1-2,TGTGCCAGTAGTATCGTCTTAAGGGGGGGCTATGGCTACACCTTC,CASSIVLRGGYGYTF
-,once,TRBV7-2,TRBJ2-5,TGTGCCAGCAGCTCTATGACTCAAGAGACCCAGTACTTC,CASSSMTQETQYF
TRBD1,-,TRBV6-5,TRBJ1-2,TGTGCCAGCAGAGGACAGGACTATGGCTACACCTTC,CASRGQDYGYTF
-,-,TRBV28,TRBJ2-3,TGTGCCAGCAGTTTCATGCAGAATACGCAGTATTTT,CASSFMQNTQYF
TRBD2,-,TRBV27,TRBJ2-7,TGTGCCAGCAGTTTGAGGCGCGGGACTAGCGGAGTTCCTGGGGAGCAGTACTTC,CASSLRRGTSGVPGEQYF
-,-,TRBV6-4,TRBJ2-7,TGTGCCAGCAGTGAGAACGGGGGAACCTCCTACGAGCAGTACTTC,CASSENGGTSYEQYF
TRBD1,-,TRBV19,TRBJ1-3,TGTGCCACCACCGCCACCTCGCTTGGTTCCGGGACAGGGCCTGGAAACACCATATATTTT,CATTATSLGSGTGPGNTIYF
-,-,TRBV12-3/TRBV12-4,TRBJ1-6,TGTGCCAGCAGTTTTTACCCCCCTGAGCACCTCCACTTT,CASSFYPPEHLHF
-,-,TRBV18,TRBJ1-4,TGTGCCAGCTCACCAACCAGGGGTGTGTATGAAAAACTGTTTTTT,CASSPTRGVYEKLFF
TRBD1,-,TRBV2,TRBJ2-7,TGTGCCAGCAGTGAACGGCAGGGGGCGAACTACGAGCAGTACTTC,CASSERQGANYEQYF
TRBD2,-,TRBV3-1/TRBV3-2,TRBJ2-3,TGTGCCAGCAGCCAGGTTAGCGGGGGCCTCCGGGGTACGCAGTATTTT,CASSQVSGGLRGTQYF
TRBD1,-,TRBV7-2,TRBJ2-1,TGTGCCAGCAGCTTCTACCCCGGGACAGGGTCAAATGAGCAGTTCTTC,CASSFYPGTGSNEQFF
-,-,TRBV7-7,TRBJ2-1,TGTGCTAGCAGCCTCACCGGCGGGAACTGGGATGAGCAGTTCTTC,CASSLTGGNWDEQFF
-,-,TRBV6-5,TRBJ1-2,TGTGCCAGCACTCCGTTGGGGGGAGGCTACACCTTC,CASTPLGGGYTF
-,-,TRBV7-9,TRBJ1-1,TGTGCCAGCAGCCCTAGGTACAACATGAACACTGAAGCTTTCTTT,CASSPRYNMNTEAFF
-,-,TRBV9,TRBJ2-3,TGTGCCAGCAGCAGGAGCTTCACAGATACGCAGTATTTT,CASSRSFTDTQYF
TRBD2,-,TRBV9,TRBJ2-7,TGTGCCAGCAGCGTAGGCGGGAGTAACGGGGAGCAGTACTTC,CASSVGGSNGEQYF
TRBD1,-,TRBV10-2,TRBJ1-4,TGCGCCAGCAGTACACCCGGGACAGGGTTACAAAAACTGTTTTTT,CASSTPGTGLQKLFF
TRBD2,-,TRBV28,TRBJ2-7,TGTGCCAGCAGTTTACCCGGACTAGGTTCATACGAGCAGTACTTC,CASSLPGLGSYEQYF
-,-,TRBV28,TRBJ2-7,TGTGCCAGCAGTTCCCCCTACTACGAGCAGTACTTC,CASSSPYYEQYF
TRBD2,once,TRBV6-2/TRBV6-3,TRBJ2-7,TGTGCCAGCAGTTACTCCTTAGCGGGGGGGCTCTACGAGCAGTACTTC,CASSYSLAGGLYEQYF
TRBD1,-,TRBV28,TRBJ1-2,TGTGCCAGCAGTTCAATTGCGGGGGACAGGGTCGGTGGCTACACCTTC,CASSSIAGDRVGGYTF
-,-,TRBV19,TRBJ1-1,TGTGCCAGTAGTGCCTTAACAGGAGTTACTGAAGCTTTCTTT,CASSALTGVTEAFF
-,few,TRBV30,TRBJ1-3,TGTGCCCGCCGCGACAGCCCTAGAAACACCATATATTTT,CARRDSPRNTIYF
-,-,TRBV18,TRBJ1-1,TGTGCCAGCTCCTACGGGCGGGGAAATACTGAAGCTTTCTTT,CASSYGRGNTEAFF
-,-,TRBV11-3,TRBJ1-1,TGTGCCAGCAGCTTAGGTGGCAGATTGAACACTGAAGCTTTCTTT,CASSLGGRLNTEAFF
TRBD2,-,TRBV9,TRBJ2-1,TGTGCCAGCAGCGTAGGGGCCGGGACTAGCGGGGGGGGCGGTGAGCAGTTCTTC,CASSVGAGTSGGGGEQFF
-,-,TRBV5-1,TRBJ1-3,TGCGCCAGCAGCTGGTCGGCGGAGAGCTCTGGAAACACCATATATTTT,CASSWSAESSGNTIYF
-,-,TRBV5-5,TRBJ2-2,TGTGCCAGCACCCTCGTCCGGAACACCGGGGAGCTGTTTTTT,CASTLVRNTGELFF